This T cell receptor (beta chain) was obtained from a study of molecular identifiers for immune sequencing clone quantification. Input for naive CD8 libraries was roughly 19,000 to 1,000,000 sorted cells; the RNA fraction used was 10%, 30% or 50%. Naive CD8 T cells underwent sorting with the CD8+CD4-CCR7+CD45RA+ definition. The CDR3 runs 16 residues. V shed 6 bases, J shed 0 bases, and the junction held 7 bases outside the gene matches. The germline gives CDR1 SNHLY, CDR2 FYNNEI. TCRdb re-analysed the PCR reads in MiXCR, keeping a single row per CDR3 protein. Altogether roughly 630,000 distinct CDR3 sequences are present, 25% being singletons, with the ten largest covering 0.6% to 0.9%. This clonotype was found a few times. Its antigen remains unidentified. Study-wide results and caveats: Jurkat TCR RNA that was spiked in from one cell was reportedly detectable among approximately 900,000 naive cells. In naive cells, under 1% of molecules belonged to clones above 20 RNA copies, against over 98% in effector cells.

Material for sequencing was naive CD8+ T cells from blood, with Jurkat cell RNA spiked in. Subset reported: FACS-sorted CD8+CD4-CCR7+CD45RA+ naive T cells. This chain connects TRBV2 to TRBJ2-1, with TRBD1 matching over 8 bases. This clonotype was obtained from a human donor in good health. Some libraries in this study had Jurkat cell RNA spiked in. The CDR3 reads CASSPGTGSSYNEQFF. The DNA for the CDR3 is TGTGCCAGCAGCCCCGGGACAGGCAGCTCCTACAATGAGCAGTTCTTC.